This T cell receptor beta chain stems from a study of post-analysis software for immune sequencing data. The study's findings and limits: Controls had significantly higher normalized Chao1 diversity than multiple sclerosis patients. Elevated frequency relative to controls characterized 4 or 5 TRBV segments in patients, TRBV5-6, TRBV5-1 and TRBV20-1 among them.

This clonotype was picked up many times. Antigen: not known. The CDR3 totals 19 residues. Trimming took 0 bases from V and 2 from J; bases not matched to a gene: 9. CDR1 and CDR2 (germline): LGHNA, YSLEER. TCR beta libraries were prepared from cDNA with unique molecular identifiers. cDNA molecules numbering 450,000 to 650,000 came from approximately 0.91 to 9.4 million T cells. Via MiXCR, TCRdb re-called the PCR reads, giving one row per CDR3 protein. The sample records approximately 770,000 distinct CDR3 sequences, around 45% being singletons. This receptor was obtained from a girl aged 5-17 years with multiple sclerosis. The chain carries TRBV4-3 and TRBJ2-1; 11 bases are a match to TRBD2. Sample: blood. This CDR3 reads CASSQDTASGRLAYNEQFF. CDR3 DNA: TGCGCCAGCAGCCAAGATACGGCTAGCGGGAGGTTGGCCTACAATGAGCAGTTCTTC.